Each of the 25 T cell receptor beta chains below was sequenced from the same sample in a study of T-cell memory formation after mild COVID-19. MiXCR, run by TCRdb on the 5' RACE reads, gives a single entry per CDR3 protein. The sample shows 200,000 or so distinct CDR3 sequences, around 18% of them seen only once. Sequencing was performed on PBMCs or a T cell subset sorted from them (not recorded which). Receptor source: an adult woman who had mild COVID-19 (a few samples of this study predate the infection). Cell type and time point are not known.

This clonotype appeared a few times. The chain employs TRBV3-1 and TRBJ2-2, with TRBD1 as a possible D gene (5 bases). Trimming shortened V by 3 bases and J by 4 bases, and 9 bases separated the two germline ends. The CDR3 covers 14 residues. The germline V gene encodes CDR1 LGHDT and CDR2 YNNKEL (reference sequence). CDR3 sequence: CASSHLDSTGELFF. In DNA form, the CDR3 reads TGTGCCAGCAGCCATCTTGACAGCACCGGGGAGCTGTTTTTT.

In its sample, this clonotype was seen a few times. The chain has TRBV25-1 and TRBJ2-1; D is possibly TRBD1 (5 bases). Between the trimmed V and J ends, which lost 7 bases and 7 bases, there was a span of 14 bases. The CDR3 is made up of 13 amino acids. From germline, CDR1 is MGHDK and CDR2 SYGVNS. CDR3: CASNKGLGNEQFF. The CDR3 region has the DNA TGTGCCAGCAACAAGGGGTTGGGGAATGAGCAGTTCTTC.

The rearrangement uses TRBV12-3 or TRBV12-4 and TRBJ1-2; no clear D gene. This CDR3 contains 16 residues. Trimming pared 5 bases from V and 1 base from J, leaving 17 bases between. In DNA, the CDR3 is TGTGCCAGCAGTCCCGTAGGATCCCCTTTTAACTATGGCTACACCTTC. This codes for CASSPVGSPFNYGYTF.

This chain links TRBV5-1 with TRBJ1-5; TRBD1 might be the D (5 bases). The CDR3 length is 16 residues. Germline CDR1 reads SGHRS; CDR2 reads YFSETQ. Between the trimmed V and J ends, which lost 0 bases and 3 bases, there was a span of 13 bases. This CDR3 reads CASSLGPGDLNQPQHF. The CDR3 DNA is TGCGCCAGCAGCTTGGGGCCGGGGGATCTCAATCAGCCCCAGCATTTT.

This CDR3 reads CAISDLGQGSNEQFF. The CDR3 coding sequence is TGTGCCATCAGTGACTTGGGACAAGGATCCAATGAGCAGTTCTTC. The chain recombines TRBV10-3 with TRBJ2-1; possible D gene TRBD1, 6 bases. There are 15 residues in the CDR3. V gave up 3 bases and J gave up 6 bases, with 15 bases separating them. From germline, CDR1 is ENHRY and CDR2 SYGVKD.

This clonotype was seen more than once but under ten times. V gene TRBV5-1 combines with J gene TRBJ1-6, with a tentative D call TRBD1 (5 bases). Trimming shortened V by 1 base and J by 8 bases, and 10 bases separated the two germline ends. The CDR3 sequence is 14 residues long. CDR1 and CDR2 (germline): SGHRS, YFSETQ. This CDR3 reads CASSLQGDHSPLHF. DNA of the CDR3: TGCGCCAGCAGCTTGCAGGGAGACCATTCACCCCTCCACTTT.

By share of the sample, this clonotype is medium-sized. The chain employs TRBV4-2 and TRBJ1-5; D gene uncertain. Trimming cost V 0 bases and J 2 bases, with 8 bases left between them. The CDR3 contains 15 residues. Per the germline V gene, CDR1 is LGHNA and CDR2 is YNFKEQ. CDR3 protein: CASSQERAGNQPQHF. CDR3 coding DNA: TGTGCCAGCAGCCAAGAGAGGGCGGGCAATCAGCCCCAGCATTTT.

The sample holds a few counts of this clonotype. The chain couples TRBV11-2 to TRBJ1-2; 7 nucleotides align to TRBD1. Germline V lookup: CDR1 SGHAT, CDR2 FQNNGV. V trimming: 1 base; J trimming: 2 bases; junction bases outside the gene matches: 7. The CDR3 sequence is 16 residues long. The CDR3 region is CASSLGPSTGNYGYTF. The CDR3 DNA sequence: TGTGCCAGCAGCTTAGGCCCCTCGACAGGGAACTATGGCTACACCTTC. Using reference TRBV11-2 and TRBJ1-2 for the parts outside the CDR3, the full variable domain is EAGVAQSPRYKIIEKRQSVAFWCNPISGHATLYWYQQILGQGPKLLIQFQNNGVVDDSQLPKDRFSAERLKGVDSTLKIQPAKLEDSAVYLCASSLGPSTGNYGYTFGSGTRLTVV.

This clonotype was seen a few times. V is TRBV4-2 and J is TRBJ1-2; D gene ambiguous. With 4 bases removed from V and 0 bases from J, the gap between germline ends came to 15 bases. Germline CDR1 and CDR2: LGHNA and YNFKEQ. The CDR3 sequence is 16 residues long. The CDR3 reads CASSPPPRVANYGYTF. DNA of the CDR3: TGTGCCAGCAGCCCACCCCCCCGGGTCGCTAACTATGGCTACACCTTC.

CDR3 sequence reads: CASSLDAFQPQHF. The CDR3 DNA reads TGTGCCAGCAGCTTAGATGCCTTTCAGCCCCAGCATTTT. This rearrangement joins TRBV7-2 to TRBJ1-5; D gene unclear. CDR1 is SGHTA, CDR2 FQGNSA, per germline. Trimming left V 1 base short and J 6 bases short, with 7 bases between. The CDR3 has 13 amino acids.

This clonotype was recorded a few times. In nucleotides, the CDR3 is TGTGCCAGCAGCTTTAGAGGGGGGGCGATTCCAGATACGCAGTATTTT. As protein: CASSFRGGAIPDTQYF. The rearrangement uses TRBV7-8 and TRBJ2-3; possibly TRBD2 for D (7 bases). The V end was cut by 3 bases, the J end by 4 bases, with 17 bases between. The germline CDR1 and CDR2 sequences are SGHVS and FQNEAQ. This CDR3 is 16 amino acids long.

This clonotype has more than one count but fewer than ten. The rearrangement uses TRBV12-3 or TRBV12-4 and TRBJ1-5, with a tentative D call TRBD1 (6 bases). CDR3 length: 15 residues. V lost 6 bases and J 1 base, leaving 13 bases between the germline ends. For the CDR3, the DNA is TGTGCCAGCAGCAACCAGGGGAAGAGCAATCAGCCCCAGCATTTT. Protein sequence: CASSNQGKSNQPQHF.

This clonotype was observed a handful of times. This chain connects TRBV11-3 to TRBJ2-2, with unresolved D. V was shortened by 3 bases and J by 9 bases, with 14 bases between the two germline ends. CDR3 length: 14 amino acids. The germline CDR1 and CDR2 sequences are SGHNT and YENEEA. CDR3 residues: CASSFRQDDRELFF. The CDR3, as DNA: TGTGCCAGCAGCTTCAGGCAGGACGACCGGGAGCTGTTTTTT.

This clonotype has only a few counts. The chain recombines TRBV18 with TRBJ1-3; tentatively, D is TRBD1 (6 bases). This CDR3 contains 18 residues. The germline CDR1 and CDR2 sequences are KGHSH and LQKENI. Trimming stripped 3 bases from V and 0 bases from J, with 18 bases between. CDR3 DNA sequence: TGTGCCAGCTCACCGGAGGAAGGGGGGCTCGGCTCTGGAAACACCATATATTTT. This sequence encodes CASSPEEGGLGSGNTIYF. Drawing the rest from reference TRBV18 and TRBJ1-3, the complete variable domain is NAGVMQNPRHLVRRRGQEARLRCSPMKGHSHVYWYRQLPEEGLKFMVYLQKENIIDESGMPKERFSAEFPKEGPSILRIQQVVRGDSAAYFCASSPEEGGLGSGNTIYFGEGSWLTVV.

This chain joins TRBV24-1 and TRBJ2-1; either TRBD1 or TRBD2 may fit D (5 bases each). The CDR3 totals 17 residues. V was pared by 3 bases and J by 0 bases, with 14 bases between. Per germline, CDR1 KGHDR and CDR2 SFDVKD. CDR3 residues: CATSDRDRVISYNEQFF. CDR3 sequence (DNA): TGTGCCACCAGTGATCGGGACCGAGTTATCTCCTACAATGAGCAGTTCTTC.

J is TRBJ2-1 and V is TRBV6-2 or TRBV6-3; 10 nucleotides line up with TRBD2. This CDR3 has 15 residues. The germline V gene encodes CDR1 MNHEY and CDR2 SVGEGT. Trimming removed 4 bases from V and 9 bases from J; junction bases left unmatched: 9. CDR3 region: CASSSPAGGPPEQFF. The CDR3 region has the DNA TGTGCCAGCAGTTCCCCAGCGGGGGGGCCCCCTGAGCAGTTCTTC.

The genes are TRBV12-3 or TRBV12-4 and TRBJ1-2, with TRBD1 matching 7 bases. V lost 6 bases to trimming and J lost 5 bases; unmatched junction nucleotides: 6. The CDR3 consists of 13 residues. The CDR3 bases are TGTGCCAGCAGCCCAACAGGGGTATATGGCTACACCTTC. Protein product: CASSPTGVYGYTF.

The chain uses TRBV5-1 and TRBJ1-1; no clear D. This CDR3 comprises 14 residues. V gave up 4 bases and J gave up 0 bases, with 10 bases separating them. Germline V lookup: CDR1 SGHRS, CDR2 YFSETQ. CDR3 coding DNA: TGCGCCAGCAGCGAAGCCGGGGTGAACACTGAAGCTTTCTTT. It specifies CASSEAGVNTEAFF.

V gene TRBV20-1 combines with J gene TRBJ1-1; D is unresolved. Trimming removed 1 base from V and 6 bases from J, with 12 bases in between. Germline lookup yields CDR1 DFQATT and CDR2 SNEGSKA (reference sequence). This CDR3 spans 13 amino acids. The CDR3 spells CSARGTFQPEAFF. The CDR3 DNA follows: TGCAGTGCTAGAGGGACTTTCCAGCCTGAAGCTTTCTTT.

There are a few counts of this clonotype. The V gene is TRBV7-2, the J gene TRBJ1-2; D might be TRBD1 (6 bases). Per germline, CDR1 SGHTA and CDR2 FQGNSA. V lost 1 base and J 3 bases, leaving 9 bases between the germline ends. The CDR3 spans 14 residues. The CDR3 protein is CASSLVGHHYGYTF. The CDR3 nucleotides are TGTGCCAGCAGCTTAGTGGGACACCACTATGGCTACACCTTC.

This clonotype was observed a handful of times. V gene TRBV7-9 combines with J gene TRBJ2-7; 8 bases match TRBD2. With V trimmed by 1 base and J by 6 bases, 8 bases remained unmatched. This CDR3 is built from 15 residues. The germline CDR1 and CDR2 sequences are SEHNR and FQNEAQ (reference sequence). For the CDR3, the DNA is TGTGCCAGCAGCTTAGATCCCGGGAGGGCCCTCGAGCAGTACTTC. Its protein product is CASSLDPGRALEQYF.

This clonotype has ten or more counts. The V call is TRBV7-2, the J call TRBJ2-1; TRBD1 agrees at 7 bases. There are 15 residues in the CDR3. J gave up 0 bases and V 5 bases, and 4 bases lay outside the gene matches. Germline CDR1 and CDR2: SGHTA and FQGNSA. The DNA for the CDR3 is TGTGCCAGCAGCATGGACAGGTACTCCTACAATGAGCAGTTCTTC. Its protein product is CASSMDRYSYNEQFF.

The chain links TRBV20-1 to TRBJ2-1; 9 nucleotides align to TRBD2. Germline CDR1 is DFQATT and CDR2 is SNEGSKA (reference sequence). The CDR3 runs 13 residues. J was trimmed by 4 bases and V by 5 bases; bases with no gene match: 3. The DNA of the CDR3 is TGCAGTGCTGGAAGCGGGGGGTACAATGAGCAGTTCTTC. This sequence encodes CSAGSGGYNEQFF.

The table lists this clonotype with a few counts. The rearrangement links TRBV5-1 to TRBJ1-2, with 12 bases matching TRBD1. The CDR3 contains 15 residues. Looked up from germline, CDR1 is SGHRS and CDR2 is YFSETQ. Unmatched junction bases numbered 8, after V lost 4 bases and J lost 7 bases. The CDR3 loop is CASSGGQGARSGYTF. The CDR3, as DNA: TGCGCCAGCAGCGGGGGACAGGGGGCGCGAAGTGGCTACACCTTC.

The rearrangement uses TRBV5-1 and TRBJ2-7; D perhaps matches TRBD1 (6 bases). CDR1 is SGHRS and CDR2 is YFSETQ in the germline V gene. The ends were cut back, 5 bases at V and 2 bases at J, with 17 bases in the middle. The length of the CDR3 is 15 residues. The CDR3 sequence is CASRQGQRVPYEQYF. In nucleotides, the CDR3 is TGCGCCAGCAGACAAGGACAGAGGGTGCCCTACGAGCAGTACTTC. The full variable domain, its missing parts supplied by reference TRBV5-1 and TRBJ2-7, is KAGVTQTPRYLIKTRGQQVTLSCSPISGHRSVSWYQQTPGQGLQFLFEYFSETQRNKGNFPGRFSGRQFSNSRSEMNVSTLELGDSALYLCASRQGQRVPYEQYFGPGTRLTVT.